This T cell receptor beta chain was profiled in a study of blood T cells in healthy people across ages. The wider study: Template switching captured about one barcoded beta molecule per two T cells.

Together with a sample-barcoded 5' primer, a J-beta primer mix was included in a second PCR lasting roughly 6 to 12 cycles. MiXCR, run by TCRdb on the 5' RACE reads, gives a single entry per CDR3 protein. Of roughly 830,000 distinct CDR3 sequences in the sample, about 62% were seen once. The TCR sequence derives from a man between 25 and 39 years old in good health. Sequenced sample: blood.

The CDR3 region has the DNA TGTGCCACCAGTGATCTCGGGACAGAGGTGGATGAGCAGTTCTTC. Its translation is CATSDLGTEVDEQFF. The V gene is TRBV24-1, the J gene TRBJ2-1; 7 positions agree with TRBD1. V lost 3 bases and J lost 8; bases outside the gene matches: 9. Looked up from germline, CDR1 is KGHDR and CDR2 is SFDVKD. The CDR3 consists of 15 residues.